The clone carrying this TCR beta chain was counted once. CDR3 length: 14 residues. CDR1 and CDR2 (germline): MGHRA, YSYEKL. The V gene end was trimmed by 5 bases and the J gene end by 7 bases; junction bases not matched to a gene: 6. Original processing methods: Amplification with reference gene primers provided the estimates of nucleated cell counts. The table came from immunoSEQ multiplex PCR; TCRdb's copy has only in-frame clones and leaves some out. The D gene and trimming were derived from the DNA, and the V and J assignments and clone size from that table. This table holds 300,000 to 350,000 clones, about 87% found once. Seattle researchers signed up patients amid active infection and tracked them longitudinally. The sample is drawn from a study of blood T cell repertoires in COVID-19.

The receptor comes from a woman aged 25 to 39 with COVID-19, enrolled during active disease. Sequencing used peripheral blood. V gene TRBV4-1 combines with J gene TRBJ2-1, with 9 bases matching TRBD2. In nucleotides, the CDR3 is TGCGCCAGCAGCGCGGGGGGGTGGTTAAATGAGCAGTTCTTC. It specifies CASSAGGWLNEQFF.